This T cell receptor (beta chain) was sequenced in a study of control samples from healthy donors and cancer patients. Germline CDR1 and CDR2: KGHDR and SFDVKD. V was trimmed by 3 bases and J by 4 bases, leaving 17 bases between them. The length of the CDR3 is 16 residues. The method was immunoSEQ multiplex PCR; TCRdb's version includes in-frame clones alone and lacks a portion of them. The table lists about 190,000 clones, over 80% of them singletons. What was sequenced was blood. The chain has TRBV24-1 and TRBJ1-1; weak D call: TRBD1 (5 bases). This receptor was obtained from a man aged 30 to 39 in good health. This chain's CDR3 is CATSDAPGAGGTEAFF. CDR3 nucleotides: TGTGCCACCAGTGATGCACCCGGGGCCGGAGGCACTGAAGCTTTCTTT.